Described below is a single TCR beta chain sequence and its context. What it recognizes is unknown. Using a J-beta primer mix together with a sample-barcoded 5' primer, a second PCR was run for 7 to 11 cycles. Unique molecular identifiers of 12 random nucleotides labeled each cDNA. Each CDR3 protein gets one entry after TCRdb re-called the 5' RACE reads with MiXCR. This sample has 1.4 million or so distinct CDR3 sequences, with around 40% found just once. The data stem from a study of blood T cells in healthy people across ages. Study-level background: T cells yielded about one barcoded beta molecule per two cells through template switching.

Findings of the study overall: No conclusive comparison of naive versus antigen-experienced cells was possible with unsorted PBMCs. Older individuals had lower TCR beta diversity per million T cells (the decline was roughly linear).

V dropped 5 bases and J dropped 3 bases, with 15 bases sitting between them. The CDR3 consists of 15 residues. CDR1 and CDR2 from the germline V gene are SGHRS and YFSETQ. The chain carries TRBV5-1 and TRBJ2-1; perhaps TRBD2 as D (5 bases). This sequence originates from a woman younger than 30 in good health. The sequenced sample consisted of blood. CDR3 sequence: CASRNIAFSYNEQFF. The CDR3 nucleotides are TGCGCCAGCAGAAACATAGCGTTTAGCTACAATGAGCAGTTCTTC.